This T cell receptor (beta chain) was obtained from a study of CD8+ T cells in alopecia areata. Study conclusions and caveats: Scalp data also include sequences from resident alphabeta T cells of normal skin. One nonresponder leaves baseline CD8+ expansion's link to response uncertain.

The treatment was: oral pan-JAK inhibitor, 5-10 mg twice daily. Sampling of alopecia areata patients yielded lesional scalp punch biopsies as well as peripheral blood. As the sequencing template, cDNA was produced by extracting RNA and reverse transcribing it. Repertoires were generated with immunoSEQ multiplex PCR, while TCRdb's copy carries only in-frame clones and drops some. The repertoire consists of around 160,000 clones, with approximately 60% occurring once and the leading ten covering approximately 15%. In the case of this clone: Its specificity is unknown.

The CDR3 contains 13 residues. After removal of 8 bases from V and 6 bases from J, the junction contained 8 bases not matched to a gene. CDR1 is MNHEY, CDR2 SVGAGI, per germline. Sequenced here: CD4+ T cells sorted from blood, sampled at week 24, from a patient treated with tofacitinib. The sequence came from a human donor with alopecia areata. The chain employs TRBV6-5 and TRBJ1-2; TRBD1 aligns across 8 bases. CDR3 sequence reads: CASCLRGRDGYTF. The CDR3 bases are TGTGCCAGCTGCCTCAGGGGGCGTGATGGCTACACCTTC.